The 27 T cell receptor beta chains given below trace back to one sample, sequenced in a study of blood T cell repertoires in COVID-19. The protocol was immunoSEQ multiplex PCR, while the TCRdb copy is restricted to in-frame clones and leaves out a portion. The table has tens of thousands of clones, more than 75% seen once. Material for sequencing was peripheral blood. These receptors all stem from an older woman with acute or convalescent COVID-19.

This clone was detected only once. The rearrangement joins TRBV9 to TRBJ1-1, with D possibly being TRBD1 (5 bases). The V gene's germline CDR1 is SGDLS and CDR2 YYNGEE. The CDR3 runs to 18 residues. V was clipped by 2 bases and J by 8 bases, with 28 bases between them. The CDR3 here is CASSVGGSGVTPTLEAFF. In DNA form, the CDR3 reads TGTGCCAGCAGCGTGGGGGGGTCTGGGGTAACCCCTACCCTCGAAGCTTTCTTT.

This clone was seen more than once but under ten times. V gene TRBV9 combines with J gene TRBJ1-4; a weak D match, TRBD1 (5 bases). The germline CDR1 and CDR2 sequences are SGDLS and YYNGEE. Trimming removed 5 bases at V and 2 bases at J, with 13 bases between. The CDR3 is 15 residues long. CDR3 sequence: CASSAGQATNEKLFF. DNA of the CDR3: TGTGCCAGCAGTGCCGGACAAGCTACTAATGAAAAACTGTTTTTT.

This sequence joins TRBV4-1 and TRBJ2-7; D gene unclear. Between the trimmed V and J ends, which lost 0 bases and 2 bases, there was a span of 8 bases. The CDR3 contains 14 residues. Germline V gives CDR1 MGHRA, CDR2 YSYEKL. The CDR3 sequence is CASSQEAEAYEQYF. The CDR3 DNA follows: TGCGCCAGCAGCCAAGAGGCGGAAGCCTACGAGCAGTACTTC.

The chain carries TRBV6-5 and TRBJ2-5, with TRBD1 identical over 10 bases. Germline CDR1 and CDR2: MNHEY and SVGAGI. CDR3 size: 15 residues. V trimming: 6 bases; J trimming: 2 bases; junction bases outside the gene matches: 6. Here the CDR3 DNA reads TGTGCCAGCAGCCGAGGGACAGGGGTTCAAGAGACCCAGTACTTC. This sequence encodes CASSRGTGVQETQYF.

The chain has TRBV13 and TRBJ2-7; D unresolved. From germline, CDR1 is PRHDT and CDR2 FYEKMQ (reference sequence). This CDR3 comprises 11 residues. V was cut by 3 bases and J by 3 bases, with 3 bases left in between. CDR3 protein: CASSFYYEQYF. In nucleotides, the CDR3 is TGTGCCAGCAGCTTCTACTACGAGCAGTACTTC.

V gene TRBV27 combines with J gene TRBJ1-5, with 7 bases fitting TRBD1. Germline CDR1 MNHEY, CDR2 SMNVEV (reference sequence). V lost 8 bases to trimming and J lost 4 bases; unmatched junction nucleotides: 5. The CDR3 extends over 13 amino acids. CDR3 region: CASPRQGNQPQHF. DNA for the CDR3: TGTGCCAGCCCCCGACAGGGAAATCAGCCCCAGCATTTT.

The V call is TRBV30, the J call TRBJ2-5, with D possibly matching TRBD1 (5 bases). Trimming stripped 1 base from V and 0 bases from J, with 6 bases between. The CDR3 is 13 residues long. Germline assignment: CDR1 GTSNPN and CDR2 SVGIG (reference sequence). DNA of the CDR3: TGTGCCTGGAGTGCAGGGTACCAAGAGACCCAGTACTTC. Amino acids: CAWSAGYQETQYF.

The chain carries TRBV19 and TRBJ2-7; D remains ambiguous. Germline lookup yields CDR1 LNHDA and CDR2 SQIVND (reference sequence). The V end lost 3 bases, the J end lost 0 bases, and 12 bases lay between the germline ends. The CDR3 consists of 15 residues. The CDR3 loop is CASSMGRSSSYEQYF. The CDR3, as DNA: TGTGCCAGTAGTATGGGCAGGTCCAGCTCCTACGAGCAGTACTTC.

This sequence joins TRBV19 and TRBJ1-6; 7 bases fit TRBD1. The CDR3 has 14 amino acids. The V gene's germline CDR1 is LNHDA and CDR2 SQIVND (reference sequence). Losses at the gene ends were 5 bases for V and 8 bases for J; bases not matched to a gene: 6. CDR3 coding DNA: TGTGCCAGTAGTCTTACAGGGGCAGATTCACCCCTCCACTTT. Encoded protein: CASSLTGADSPLHF.

This clone appeared a single time. The chain is built from TRBV6-2 or TRBV6-3 and TRBJ2-5; the match to TRBD2 covers 14 bases. CDR1 and CDR2 (germline): MNHEY, SVGEGT. The CDR3 runs 17 residues. V shed 6 bases, J shed 5 bases, and the junction held 11 bases outside the gene matches. The CDR3 nucleotides read TGTGCCAGCAGCGATGGGACTAGCGGGGGCCGAGGCGAGACCCAGTACTTC. It encodes CASSDGTSGGRGETQYF.

This clone was seen more than once but under ten times. V and J are TRBV16 and TRBJ2-3; a possible D gene is TRBD1 (5 bases). Per the germline V gene, CDR1 is KGHSY and CDR2 is FQNENV. V was shortened by 2 bases and J by 3 bases, with 12 bases between the two germline ends. The CDR3 is made up of 15 amino acids. This CDR3 is CASSQGARSTDTQYF. CDR3 sequence (DNA): TGTGCCAGCAGCCAAGGGGCGAGGTCGACAGATACGCAGTATTTT.

The rearrangement uses TRBV4-1 and TRBJ1-2; D is uncertain. The V and J ends lost 3 bases and 4 bases respectively, with 15 bases between them. The CDR3 totals 15 residues. The germline gives CDR1 MGHRA, CDR2 YSYEKL. CDR3 nucleotides: TGCGCCAGCAGCCACCCTTCGGAGGCTCTCTATGGCTACACCTTC. It translates to CASSHPSEALYGYTF.

The V gene is TRBV5-5, the J gene TRBJ2-5; 9 nucleotides align to TRBD1. Per the germline V gene, CDR1 is SGHKS and CDR2 is YYEKEE (reference sequence). V shed 1 base, J shed 4 bases, and the junction held 14 bases outside the gene matches. The CDR3 runs 18 residues. The CDR3 nucleotides read TGTGCCAGCAGCTTGTCCGATCCCCGACAGGGGGGGCGAGAGACCCAGTACTTC. Translating it yields CASSLSDPRQGGRETQYF.

The chain uses TRBV10-2 and TRBJ1-1; TRBD1 matches at 7 bases. The CDR3 spans 14 residues. Germline CDR1 is WSHSY and CDR2 is SAAADI. V dropped 8 bases and J dropped 0; count of bases not matched to a gene: 6. As DNA, the CDR3 is TGCGCCAGCGGGGGACAGACCATGAACACTGAAGCTTTCTTT. The encoded protein is CASGGQTMNTEAFF.

The chain couples TRBV5-1 to TRBJ2-5; the D gene is possibly TRBD1 (6 bases). Germline loops: CDR1 SGHRS, CDR2 YFSETQ. The V end lost 4 bases, the J end lost 2 bases, and 12 bases lay between the germline ends. CDR3 length equals 14 residues. CDR3 sequence reads: CASSTQGWQETQYF. CDR3 DNA: TGCGCCAGCAGCACTCAGGGGTGGCAAGAGACCCAGTACTTC.

CDR3 residues: CASRAGAYGYTF. The DNA of the CDR3 is TGTGCCAGCAGGGCAGGGGCCTATGGCTACACCTTC. The gene calls are TRBV2 and TRBJ1-2; maybe TRBD1 (6 bases). Trimming left V 6 bases short and J 4 bases short, with 9 bases between. Germline V gene sequence: CDR1 SNHLY, CDR2 FYNNEI. This CDR3 comprises 12 residues.

The rearrangement links TRBV7-6 to TRBJ2-5; D is possibly TRBD2 (7 bases). Germline values: CDR1 SGHVS, CDR2 FNYEAQ. CDR3 length equals 16 residues. Trimming cost V 4 bases and J 1 base, with 16 bases left between them. CDR3 loop: CASSSKRGGPQETQYF. The CDR3 region has the DNA TGTGCCAGCAGCTCGAAAAGGGGGGGCCCCCAAGAGACCCAGTACTTC.

This clone was detected a few times. The chain carries TRBV2 and TRBJ1-2; 10 bases align to TRBD1. J gave up 13 bases and V 7 bases, and 15 bases lay outside the gene matches. The CDR3 runs to 14 residues. Germline CDR1 SNHLY, CDR2 FYNNEI. The CDR3 bases are TGTGCCAGCACCCCAAGCGGGACAGGGGCCTATAGCACCTTC. Its protein product is CASTPSGTGAYSTF.

This clone was detected only a few times. The J gene is TRBJ2-2, the V gene TRBV19, with 7 positions matching TRBD2. This CDR3 has 15 residues. CDR1 is LNHDA, CDR2 SQIVND, per germline (reference sequence). V lost 4 bases and J lost 5; bases outside the gene matches: 7. CDR3 amino acids: CASSSLAAGTGELFF. The CDR3 nucleotides read TGTGCCAGTAGTAGCCTAGCGGCAGGGACCGGGGAGCTGTTTTTT.

V gene TRBV10-3 combines with J gene TRBJ1-5, with D perhaps TRBD1 (5 bases). The CDR3 has 15 amino acids. The V gene lost 3 bases and the J gene lost 0 bases, with 9 bases spanning the gap. The V gene's germline CDR1 is ENHRY and CDR2 SYGVKD. CDR3 bases: TGTGCCATCAGTGAACGCCAGGGTAGCAATCAGCCCCAGCATTTT. Encoded protein: CAISERQGSNQPQHF.

CDR3 bases: TGTGCCAGCTCACCCAGCGGGACTAGCGACGAGCAGTACTTC. As protein: CASSPSGTSDEQYF. V is TRBV18 and J is TRBJ2-7, with 10 bases matching TRBD2. Trimming at V came to 3 bases and at J to 5 bases, leaving 4 bases not matched to a gene. This CDR3 is built from 14 residues. Germline loops: CDR1 KGHSH, CDR2 LQKENI.

The chain is built from TRBV6-6 and TRBJ2-7, with 7 bases that match TRBD1. The CDR3 has 12 amino acids. Germline-derived CDR1 and CDR2 are MNHNY and SVGAGI (reference sequence). Germline trimming cut 7 bases from V and 5 bases from J; bases unmatched to any gene: 5. CDR3 coding DNA: TGTGCCAGCAACACACAGGGGAACGAGCAGTACTTC. Translation: CASNTQGNEQYF.

The rearrangement uses TRBV6-5 and TRBJ1-2, with D unresolved. Germline assignment: CDR1 MNHEY and CDR2 SVGAGI. The CDR3 has 15 amino acids. Trimming took 0 bases from V and 4 from J, leaving 12 bases between them. CDR3 residues: CASSYSTKNSYGYTF. CDR3 bases: TGTGCCAGCAGTTACTCGACGAAGAACAGCTATGGCTACACCTTC.

The rearrangement joins TRBV10-2 to TRBJ1-2; D uncertain. Per germline, CDR1 WSHSY and CDR2 SAAADI. Trimming cost V 3 bases and J 5 bases, with 10 bases left between them. The CDR3 runs to 13 residues. The CDR3 DNA follows: TGCGCCAGCAGTGAAGGGAGTGGATATGGCTACACCTTC. Translating gives CASSEGSGYGYTF.

The chain couples TRBV2 to TRBJ2-3; possible D gene TRBD1, 7 bases. CDR1 is SNHLY and CDR2 is FYNNEI in the germline V gene. Trimming shortened V by 7 bases and J by 13 bases, and 18 bases separated the two germline ends. The CDR3 is 12 amino acids. The CDR3 sequence is CASNTLGGQKYF. The DNA for the CDR3 is TGTGCCAGCAACACCCTCGGGGGACAGAAGTATTTT.

V usage is TRBV30 and J usage is TRBJ1-3; 8 nucleotides agree with TRBD1. This CDR3 has 16 amino acids. The trim removed 0 bases at V and 6 bases at J, leaving 10 bases unmatched. Germline V gene data show CDR1 as GTSNPN and CDR2 as SVGIG (reference sequence). The CDR3, as DNA: TGTGCCTGGAGTGTACCCTTACAGGGGGTTGCAAACACCATATATTTT. This translates into CAWSVPLQGVANTIYF.

This chain uses TRBV4-2 with TRBJ2-7; a weak D match, TRBD1 (6 bases). V was pared by 0 bases and J by 3 bases, with 9 bases between. CDR3 size: 14 residues. Germline V CDR1 and CDR2: LGHNA, YNFKEQ. CDR3 bases: TGTGCCAGCAGCCAAGAATACAGGGACTACGAGCAGTACTTC. It translates to CASSQEYRDYEQYF.